This T cell receptor beta chain was recovered during a study of shared clonotypes between healthy human individuals. Assay: immunoSEQ multiplex PCR; the TCRdb copy retains only in-frame clones and omits some. The table includes approximately 95,000 clones, approximately 61% detected once. Researchers reported that CD8 memory united CD45RO+ cells with CCR7-negative CD45RA+ TemRA cells. Material: memory CD8+ T cells sorted from blood. Subset in this sample: CD45RO+ cells pooled with CCR7-negative TemRA cells. This clonotype was sampled from a man under 40 in good health.

The CDR3 reads CASSFQGLAGGPTDTQYF. CDR3 DNA: TGTGCCAGCAGTTTTCAGGGACTAGCGGGAGGGCCGACAGATACGCAGTATTTT. The rearrangement joins TRBV28 to TRBJ2-3; TRBD2 aligns across 16 bases. Trimming at V came to 3 bases and at J to 3 bases, leaving 6 bases not matched to a gene. The CDR3 consists of 18 residues. In germline, CDR1 is MDHEN, CDR2 SYDVKM.